This T cell receptor beta chain emerged from a study of blood T cell repertoires in COVID-19. Overall study context: Italy, Spain and the United States were the sources of the convalescent and acute COVID-19 samples. PBMCs, B-cell-depleted T cells, or T cells provided the cDNA or gDNA that made up the material.

The assay was immunoSEQ multiplex PCR, and TCRdb's table has in-frame clones only and misses some. The sample holds about 150,000 clones, roughly 86% seen once. Trimming removed 10 bases from V and 1 base from J, with 16 bases in between. From germline, CDR1 is MNHNY and CDR2 SVGAGI (reference sequence). The CDR3 has 14 amino acids. Patients of the Seattle cohort, enrolled during active infection, were followed longitudinally. The genes are TRBV6-6 and TRBJ1-1, with a possible D match to TRBD1 (5 bases). This receptor was identified in a man aged 55 to 70 with COVID-19, enrolled during active disease. The sample was peripheral blood. CDR3 sequence: CATHPTATNTEAFF. The DNA of the CDR3 is TGTGCCACGCACCCGACAGCAACGAACACTGAAGCTTTCTTT.